Shown below are 23 T cell receptor beta chains from a single sample sequenced in a study of blood T cell repertoires in COVID-19. Repertoires were generated with immunoSEQ multiplex PCR, while TCRdb's copy carries only in-frame clones and drops some. This table has approximately 70,000 clones, about nine tenths appearing once. Sequenced input: peripheral blood. The receptor set was obtained from a woman aged 18 to 35 with acute or convalescent COVID-19.

The gene calls are TRBV15 and TRBJ2-2; 8 nucleotides agree with TRBD2. There are 16 residues in the CDR3. Germline loops: CDR1 LNHNV, CDR2 YYDKDF (reference sequence). The V gene end was trimmed by 0 bases and the J gene end by 9 bases; junction bases not matched to a gene: 9. CDR3 coding DNA: TGTGCCACCAGCAGAGATAAACGCGGGGGGCACCGGGAGCTGTTTTTT. This codes for CATSRDKRGGHRELFF.

This chain joins TRBV6-5 and TRBJ2-2; 7 nucleotides match TRBD2. The CDR3 length is 14 residues. Trimming cost V 5 bases and J 0 bases; bases outside gene matches: 0. Germline CDR1 and CDR2: MNHEY and SVGAGI. DNA of the CDR3: TGTGCCAGCAGTAGCGGGGCGAACACCGGGGAGCTGTTTTTT. Its translation is CASSSGANTGELFF.

This sequence joins TRBV2 and TRBJ1-3; TRBD1 matches 7 bases. Germline V gives CDR1 SNHLY, CDR2 FYNNEI. V lost 4 bases, J lost 0 bases, and 3 bases stayed unmatched. This CDR3 comprises 15 residues. The CDR3 here is CASSVGQNSGNTIYF. The CDR3 bases are TGTGCCAGCAGTGTGGGACAGAACTCTGGAAACACCATATATTTT.

This clone was found once. The rearrangement links TRBV5-8 to TRBJ2-1; 9 bases are shared with TRBD2. The length of the CDR3 is 16 residues. Germline assignment: CDR1 SGHTS and CDR2 YDEGEE. With V trimmed by 4 bases and J by 7 bases, 12 bases remained unmatched. Written as DNA, the CDR3 is TGTGCCAGCAGCAAAGGAAGACTAGCGGTTGGGAATGAGCAGTTCTTC. As protein: CASSKGRLAVGNEQFF.

This clone was recorded once. CDR3 protein: CATRGLAPNYEQYF. The DNA for the CDR3 is TGTGCCACGAGAGGACTAGCACCCAACTACGAGCAGTACTTC. The chain couples TRBV19 to TRBJ2-7, with TRBD2 identical over 8 bases. In germline, CDR1 is LNHDA, CDR2 SQIVND (reference sequence). V dropped 10 bases and J dropped 3; count of bases not matched to a gene: 11. This CDR3 contains 14 residues.

The genes are TRBV4-2 and TRBJ1-1; D unclear. This CDR3 spans 14 amino acids. CDR1 and CDR2 (germline): LGHNA, YNFKEQ. V lost 0 bases and J lost 1, with 6 bases in between. In DNA, the CDR3 is TGTGCCAGCAGCCAAGATCGGGGGAACACTGAAGCTTTCTTT. It yields the protein CASSQDRGNTEAFF.

The chain employs TRBV7-6 and TRBJ2-1; weak D call: TRBD2 (5 bases). Germline lookup yields CDR1 SGHVS and CDR2 FNYEAQ. V lost 3 bases and J lost 4, with 16 bases in between. This CDR3 contains 16 residues. The CDR3 region has the DNA TGTGCCAGCAGCTTTGGCCTAGCAAGCCTATACAATGAGCAGTTCTTC. This translates into CASSFGLASLYNEQFF. Drawing the rest from reference TRBV7-6 and TRBJ2-1, the complete variable domain is GAGVSQSPRYKVTKRGQDVALRCDPISGHVSLYWYRQALGQGPEFLTYFNYEAQQDKSGLPNDRFSAERPEGSISTLTIQRTEQRDSAMYRCASSFGLASLYNEQFFGPGTRLTVL.

This sequence joins TRBV20-1 and TRBJ2-1, with D hard to call. The CDR3 consists of 11 residues. Germline V gene sequence: CDR1 DFQATT, CDR2 SNEGSKA (reference sequence). Trimming shortened V by 5 bases and J by 12 bases, and 14 bases separated the two germline ends. This chain's CDR3 is CSAWVLVGQFF. Here the CDR3 DNA reads TGCAGTGCTTGGGTTCTAGTGGGGCAGTTCTTC.

This chain uses TRBV19 with TRBJ1-1; TRBD1 aligns across 8 bases. The CDR3 consists of 15 residues. Germline lookup yields CDR1 LNHDA and CDR2 SQIVND (reference sequence). J gave up 3 bases and V 4 bases, and 7 bases lay outside the gene matches. Here the CDR3 DNA reads TGTGCCAGTAGTACCCACGACAGGGGATACACTGAAGCTTTCTTT. Protein: CASSTHDRGYTEAFF.

The chain recombines TRBV11-2 with TRBJ2-7; D perhaps matches TRBD2 (6 bases). Germline V gene data show CDR1 as SGHAT and CDR2 as FQNNGV. Between the trimmed V and J ends, which lost 8 bases and 5 bases, there was a span of 10 bases. This CDR3 has 11 residues. CDR3 sequence reads: CASSTSNEQYF. CDR3 sequence (DNA): TGTGCCAGCTCAACTAGCAACGAGCAGTACTTC.

J is TRBJ1-1 and V is TRBV4-1; no clear D gene. V gave up 0 bases and J gave up 5 bases, with 10 bases separating them. This CDR3 has 14 amino acids. CDR1 is MGHRA, CDR2 YSYEKL, per germline. The CDR3 region has the DNA TGCGCCAGCAGCCAAGAGCCCGCTAGAACTGAAGCTTTCTTT. Protein: CASSQEPARTEAFF.

The table lists this clone with a count of one. This chain links TRBV27 with TRBJ2-7, with 7 bases aligning to TRBD1. Trimming took 3 bases from V and 3 from J; bases not matched to a gene: 2. This CDR3 region has 13 residues. CDR1 is MNHEY and CDR2 is SMNVEV in the germline V gene (reference sequence). DNA of the CDR3: TGTGCCAGCAGTTTGGGACAGCACTACGAGCAGTACTTC. As protein: CASSLGQHYEQYF.

The rearrangement links TRBV6-2 or TRBV6-3 to TRBJ2-7; 13 bases are shared with TRBD2. The ends lost 6 bases at V and 4 bases at J; junction bases unmatched: 12. The CDR3 has 17 amino acids. Germline V CDR1 and CDR2: MNHEY, SVGEGT. CDR3 coding DNA: TGTGCCAGCAGCCCGACAGGGCGGACTAGCGGGAGTTACGAGCAGTACTTC. Translated: CASSPTGRTSGSYEQYF.

This chain joins TRBV7-2 and TRBJ1-3, with a tentative D call TRBD1 (5 bases). V lost 3 bases and J 0 bases, leaving 12 bases between the germline ends. The length of the CDR3 is 16 residues. CDR1 and CDR2 (germline): SGHTA, FQGNSA. Here the CDR3 reads CASSLGGEGSGNTIYF. The CDR3 DNA reads as TGTGCCAGCAGCTTGGGGGGGGAGGGCTCTGGAAACACCATATATTTT.

The J gene is TRBJ2-5, the V gene TRBV5-1; D is ambiguous. The CDR3 has 13 residues. Trimming took off 1 base at V and 5 bases at J, with 9 bases between the two ends. The germline V gene has CDR1 SGHRS and CDR2 YFSETQ. As DNA, the CDR3 is TGCGCCAGCAGCTTGTCTAGATCGGAGACCCAGTACTTC. Its protein product is CASSLSRSETQYF.

This chain links TRBV7-9 with TRBJ1-1; D is uncertain. Trimming cost V 0 bases and J 4 bases, with 12 bases left between them. The CDR3 runs 15 residues. The germline CDR1 and CDR2 sequences are SEHNR and FQNEAQ (reference sequence). CDR3 sequence (DNA): TGTGCCAGCAGCTTAGCGCTCGGGGTTGGCACTGAAGCTTTCTTT. Its translation: CASSLALGVGTEAFF.

The gene calls are TRBV28 and TRBJ1-5; D possibly corresponds to TRBD1 (6 bases). Germline CDR1 MDHEN, CDR2 SYDVKM. The CDR3 length is 13 residues. V dropped 6 bases and J dropped 6 bases, with 12 bases sitting between them. CDR3 amino acids: CASRLTGFQPQHF. Here the CDR3 DNA reads TGTGCCAGCAGATTAACAGGGTTTCAGCCCCAGCATTTT.

CDR3 coding DNA: TGTGCCAGCAGCTCCGGACAGGGGACGTACAATGAGCAGTTCTTC. Its protein is CASSSGQGTYNEQFF. This chain links TRBV11-2 with TRBJ2-1, with 9 bases lining up with TRBD1. Germline values: CDR1 SGHAT, CDR2 FQNNGV. J lost 4 bases, V lost 4 bases, and 5 bases had no gene match. The CDR3 runs 15 residues.

The table lists this clone with a count of one. The rearrangement uses TRBV27 and TRBJ1-1; possibly TRBD1 for D (5 bases). The CDR3 sequence is 13 residues long. In germline, CDR1 is MNHEY, CDR2 SMNVEV (reference sequence). V dropped 4 bases and J dropped 7 bases, with 13 bases sitting between them. CDR3 bases: TGTGCCAGCAGTTGGGTCCGGGGGAGTGAAGCTTTCTTT. It translates to CASSWVRGSEAFF.

V is TRBV7-9 and J is TRBJ2-1, with TRBD1 matching over 9 bases. The CDR3 is 16 amino acids. Looked up from germline, CDR1 is SEHNR and CDR2 is FQNEAQ (reference sequence). Trimming cost V 1 base and J 7 bases; bases outside gene matches: 8. CDR3 bases: TGTGCCAGCAGCTTAGTTGGGACAGGGTCCGGGAATGAGCAGTTCTTC. This translates into CASSLVGTGSGNEQFF.

The rearrangement joins TRBV29-1 to TRBJ1-1, with TRBD1 as a possible D gene (5 bases). Germline CDR1 reads SQVTM; CDR2 reads ANQGSEA. This CDR3 contains 12 residues. The germline V and J ends were trimmed by 1 base and 5 bases, with 8 bases remaining between them. The CDR3 here is CSVEGGRTEAFF. As DNA, the CDR3 is TGCAGCGTTGAAGGGGGCAGAACTGAAGCTTTCTTT. Together with reference TRBV29-1 and TRBJ1-1, the CDR3 gives the full variable domain: SAVISQKPSRDICQRGTSLTIQCQVDSQVTMMFWYRQQPGQSLTLIATANQGSEATYESGFVIDKFPISRPNLTFSTLTVSNMSPEDSSIYLCSVEGGRTEAFFGQGTRLTVV.

The chain joins TRBV5-4 to TRBJ2-7; TRBD2 agrees at 8 bases. CDR3 length: 14 amino acids. The J segment lost 6 bases and the V segment lost 0 bases, leaving 5 bases of the junction unmatched. Germline V CDR1 and CDR2: SGHNT, YYREEE (reference sequence). The CDR3 sequence: CASSLAGSGAEQYF. CDR3 nucleotide sequence: TGTGCCAGCAGCTTGGCTGGTAGCGGGGCCGAGCAGTACTTC.

A few counts support this clone. The chain links TRBV14 to TRBJ2-7, with TRBD1 as a possible D gene (5 bases). Germline CDR1 SGHDN, CDR2 FVKESK. The CDR3 is 14 amino acids. The V and J ends lost 5 bases and 2 bases respectively, with 13 bases between them. The CDR3 sequence: CASSARVVPYEQYF. In nucleotides, the CDR3 is TGTGCCAGCAGCGCCAGGGTCGTCCCCTACGAGCAGTACTTC. The entire variable domain, with the rest obtained from reference TRBV14 and TRBJ2-7, is as follows: EAGVTQFPSHSVIEKGQTVTLRCDPISGHDNLYWYRRVMGKEIKFLLHFVKESKQDESGMPNNRFLAERTGGTYSTLKVQPAELEDSGVYFCASSARVVPYEQYFGPGTRLTVT.